This T cell receptor (beta chain) was documented in a study of T cell repertoires in aging, cancer and after chemotherapy. Study as a whole: Pre- and post-chemotherapy samples were paired from chronic lymphocytic leukemia patients treated with fludarabine- or bendamustine-based regimens. The whole study produced a dataset of roughly 8.8 million TCR reads.

A mixed TRB-A/B primer pool amplified rearranged TRB by multiplex touch-down PCR. One entry per CDR3 protein, called by TCRdb with MiXCR from the multiplex PCR reads. The table has roughly 2,400 distinct CDR3 sequences, roughly 22% seen once; the top ten hold 7.8%. Broader study findings: Untreated cancer patients had significantly lower blood TCR diversity than age-matched healthy donors.

A note on this clonotype: The antigen remains unidentified.

In germline, CDR1 is KGHDR, CDR2 SFDVKD. V shed 8 bases and J shed 1 base, with 18 bases lying between them. The CDR3 length is 16 residues. The template was genomic DNA from peripheral blood, not RNA. The material sequenced was blood. The genes are TRBV24-1 and TRBJ2-3; TRBD2 is a possible D gene (6 bases). The receptor was isolated from a human donor with a blood cancer. CDR3: CATTQGTGVGTDTQYF. The CDR3 DNA reads as TGTGCCACCACCCAAGGTACGGGGGTTGGCACAGATACGCAGTATTTT.